This entry describes one TCR beta chain. Its antigen has not been determined. Per-base qualities were not stored, and no clone one base away is much larger. Including cysteine and phenylalanine, the CDR3 has 13 amino acids. Kept here is only the CDR3 DNA, which spans 39 bases and is read in frame from base 1. V lost 7 bases and J lost 0 bases; the stretch between them is 10 bases long. The germline V gene gives CDR1 as MDHEN and CDR2 as SYDVKM. The data derive from a study of beta chain features in type 1 diabetes (dated 2018 in TCRdb). With regard to the full study: Mean age, gender distribution, total cell number and subset yield were not different between patients and healthy donors. Across all samples, some 110,000,000 sorted cells were examined, and cell number per subset correlated strongly with RNA yield. In the study, TCRB repertoires of sorted circulating CD4+ T cell subsets from recently diagnosed type 1 diabetes patients were compared with those of matched healthy donors. Naive and central memory subsets were obtained from all 30 or so donors, but regulatory and stem cell-like memory subsets were isolated from only 8 patients and 8 healthy donors.

Each donor gave one peripheral blood draw, averaging approximately 0.11 L, which was collected into heparinised tubes. A BD FACSAria II was used to sort naive, central memory, regulatory and stem cell-like memory CD4+ T cells with a panel that included CD45RO, CCR7, CD25, CD127, CD95 and CD27. Purity was above 98% for every sorted population. PBMCs were separated immediately by Lymphoprep density gradient centrifugation and were stained directly, without being cultured. So that batch effects would be minimized, each experiment stained and sorted samples in pairs, pairing one healthy donor with one patient. All of the isolated RNA was reverse transcribed with the High Capacity cDNA Reverse Transcription Kit, so expressed TCRB transcripts were sequenced. Deep immunoSEQ sequencing was applied to naive, central memory and regulatory T cell samples, giving an average of about 3.4 million total reads per sample. Sorted cells were lysed in RLT buffer, and RNA was extracted using DNase-treated RNeasy Micro or Mini kits according to cell number. Each cell subset was processed on its own to prevent cross-contamination, while patient and healthy donor samples were processed together. TCRB sequences were amplified from cDNA with the immunoSEQ multiplex PCR, producing 87-bp fragments spanning the CDR3 region. Sequencing of the amplicons was performed on the Illumina HiSeq platform. In the paper's pipeline: PCR bias was computationally corrected using synthetic template baselines, reads within Hamming distance 2 were collapsed, and singletons that could not be merged were discarded. Reads were aligned against IMGT to assign V, D and J genes, CDR3 length and insertions or deletions at six rearrangement sites. Within each subset, clonotype counts were normalized to sorted cell number, and only after that were true diversity and Gini coefficients computed with the tcR R package. The overlap coefficient, calculated on TCRB nucleotide sequences, was used to measure repertoire sharing. Out-of-frame TCRB sequences from naive cells were analyzed as a proxy for the pre-selection repertoire. Sourced from immuneACCESS, this table was stored by TCRdb with only in-frame sequences that have V and J called. A share of the clones is absent; for the studies checked, an unresolved V gene accounts for under half, and the remainder has no known explanation. V, J and clone size are those of that table, while D and trimming were read from the DNA. Counted in this sample were more than 300,000 clones; around 13% of them appeared once. The ten largest make up 0.015% to 0.02% of the sample.

Points the paper makes about the study in general: PCR may preferentially amplify shorter templates, but because patient and control samples were amplified and corrected together, any resulting skew would affect both groups equally. At VDJ recombination sites, type 1 diabetes patients had fewer insertions and more deleted nucleotides, which implies abnormalities in thymic rearrangement. Because cDNA rather than genomic DNA was sequenced, highly expressing activated cells could have been over-represented, although no difference in activation and CD3 levels was found between groups. HLA sub-analyses involved small numbers of individuals, so any influence of HLA type on TCRB rearrangement remained unresolved. In all four CD4+ subsets, TCRB CDR3 length was moderately but significantly shorter in type 1 diabetes patients. The naive, central memory and regulatory TCRB repertoires appeared to resemble one another more closely among patients than among healthy donors.

This chain joins TRBV28 to TRBJ2-7; matching of 6 bases hints at TRBD1 as the D gene. The sample taken for sequencing was naive CD4+ T cells from blood. Interpreted using the paper, the cell subset or site label stands for: true naive CD4+ T cells. The clonotype was recovered from a young man in good health. The CDR3 region: CASTSGASYEQYF. The DNA reads TGTGCCAGCACCTCAGGGGCCTCCTACGAGCAGTACTTC.